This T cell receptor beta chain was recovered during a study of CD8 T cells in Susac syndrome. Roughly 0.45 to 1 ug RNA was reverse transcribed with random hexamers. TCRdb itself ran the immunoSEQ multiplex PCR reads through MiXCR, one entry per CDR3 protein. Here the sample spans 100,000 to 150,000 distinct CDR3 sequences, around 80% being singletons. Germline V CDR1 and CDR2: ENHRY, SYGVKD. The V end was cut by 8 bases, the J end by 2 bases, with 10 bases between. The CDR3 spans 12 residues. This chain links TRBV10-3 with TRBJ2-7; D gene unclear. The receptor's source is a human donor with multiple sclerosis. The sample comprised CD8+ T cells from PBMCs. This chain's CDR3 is CAILDGTYEQYF. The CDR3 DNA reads TGTGCCATCCTGGACGGCACCTACGAGCAGTACTTC.